The rows below give T cell receptor beta chains drawn from one sample of a study of blood T cell repertoires in COVID-19. Here immunoSEQ multiplex PCR was the method, and the copy in TCRdb shows in-frame clones only, minus some. The sample yields a few hundred thousand clones, 85% seen once. The sequencing input was peripheral blood. The receptors shown here come from a woman aged 18-29 years with acute or convalescent COVID-19. Each CDR3 is given with its conserved first and last residue. The order of the fields is clone size, J gene, V gene, D gene, CDR3 DNA, CDR3 protein. D genes are given only for firm matches. Not every row has a clone size; where given, it reads once, few, many or a size class.

NA TRBJ2-1 TRBV9 TRBD2 TGTGCCAGCAGCGTAGTCGCGGGAGGATCCAATGAGCAGTTCTTC CASSVVAGGSNEQFF
NA TRBJ2-1 TRBV7-9 NA TGTGCCAGCAGCCCCCTATACGATGAGCAGTTCTTC CASSPLYDEQFF
NA TRBJ1-4 TRBV6-5 NA TGTGCCAGCAGTTACCCCAACAGGGCGGGTAATGAAAAACTGTTTTTT CASSYPNRAGNEKLFF
NA TRBJ1-2 TRBV18 NA TGTGCCAGCTCACCAGGGCGACAGGCCAACTATGGCTACACCTTC CASSPGRQANYGYTF
NA TRBJ1-6 TRBV6-2/TRBV6-3 TRBD1 TGTGCCAGCAGCCCTGCCCGGGACAGGACAAGCTCCTATAATTCACCCCTCCACTTT CASSPARDRTSSYNSPLHF
NA TRBJ1-2 TRBV6-1 NA TGTGCCAGCAGTGATAACGTCCGTCGCGGCTTTTTCACTTTC CASSDNVRRGFFTF
NA TRBJ1-1 TRBV10-3 NA TGTGCCATACGGGAAATTAGGCAGGGGCTTTGGACTGAAGCTTTCTTT CAIREIRQGLWTEAFF
NA TRBJ1-1 TRBV5-1 TRBD1 TGCGCCAGCAGCTTGGGACAGGGTAGGACTGAAGCTTTCTTT CASSLGQGRTEAFF
NA TRBJ2-1 TRBV21-1 NA TGTGCCAGCAGCAAAAGGAAAGGCCGACTAGCAATCAATGAGCAGTTCTTC CASSKRKGRLAINEQFF
NA TRBJ2-3 TRBV18 TRBD1 TGTGCCAGTTCTTCAGGGGGCACGGGGACAGATACGCAGTATTTT CASSSGGTGTDTQYF
NA TRBJ1-2 TRBV19 NA TGTGCCAGTAGTATAGCCGGGGATGAAGACTATGGCTACACCTTC CASSIAGDEDYGYTF
NA TRBJ2-3 TRBV4-1 NA TGCGCCAGCAGCCAAGATGGGGGCAATCCTCAGTATTTT CASSQDGGNPQYF
once TRBJ1-1 TRBV7-9 NA TGTGCCAGCAGCCCGCCGGGGGGTAAGGCTGAAGCTTTCTTT CASSPPGGKAEAFF
once TRBJ1-5 TRBV7-8 NA TGTGCCAGCAGCCCCATATCTGGTGGAGGGTATAGCAATCAGCCCCAGCATTTT CASSPISGGGYSNQPQHF
NA TRBJ1-6 TRBV3-1/TRBV3-2 NA TGTGCCAGCAGCCCGACAGCGGGAATTTCACCCCTCCACTTT CASSPTAGISPLHF
once TRBJ1-2 TRBV28 NA TGTGCCAGCAGACTAGCGGGGCAGGACTATGGCTACACCTTC CASRLAGQDYGYTF
NA TRBJ2-2 TRBV5-6 NA TGTGCCAGCAGCTTGGTCCAGGGGACCGGGGAGCTGTTTTTT CASSLVQGTGELFF
few TRBJ1-1 TRBV4-1 NA TGCGCCAGCAGCCTAGCGAGACAGGAAGACACTGAAGCTTTCTTT CASSLARQEDTEAFF
NA TRBJ1-1 TRBV27 NA TGTGCCAGCAGTCCCTCGGGGGTTGGCACTGAAGCTTTCTTT CASSPSGVGTEAFF
NA TRBJ2-1 TRBV2 NA TGTGCCAGCTCCCCGACTAGGGCCTACAATGAGCAGTTCTTC CASSPTRAYNEQFF
once TRBJ2-1 TRBV9 TRBD2 TGTGCCAGCAGCGCACCGGGACTAGCGACCAATGAGCAGTTCTTC CASSAPGLATNEQFF
NA TRBJ1-1 TRBV30 NA TGTGCCTGGAAAAATTTCGTTAACACTGAAGCTTTCTTT CAWKNFVNTEAFF
NA TRBJ1-5 TRBV19 TRBD1 TGTGCCAGTAAAGCGACAGGGGGCGAAAATCAGCCCCAGCATTTT CASKATGGENQPQHF
once TRBJ1-1 TRBV11-2 NA TGTGCCAGCAGCTTATGGGGGGGAGATTTCACTGAAGCTTTCTTT CASSLWGGDFTEAFF
NA TRBJ1-6 TRBV19 NA TGTGCCAGTAGTATAGCGGGTTCACCCCTCCACTTT CASSIAGSPLHF
NA TRBJ2-7 TRBV11-2 TRBD1 TGTGCCAGCAGGGCGACAGGGGCGACCTACGAGCAGTACTTC CASRATGATYEQYF
NA TRBJ1-1 TRBV18 NA TGTGCCAGCTCACCACCGGGAGGGGATGAAGCTTTCTTT CASSPPGGDEAFF
NA TRBJ1-2 TRBV4-1 NA TGCGCCAGCGCCATTTCGACAGAATCTAACTATGGCTACACCTTC CASAISTESNYGYTF
few TRBJ1-2 TRBV5-6 TRBD1 TGTGCCAGCAGCTCAGGACAGGGCTATGGCTACACCTTC CASSSGQGYGYTF
once TRBJ2-7 TRBV6-6 NA TGTGCCAGCAGATACCTGCGCGAGCAGTACTTC CASRYLREQYF
NA TRBJ1-4 TRBV5-8 TRBD1 TGTGCCAGCAGCCCTCGGGACAGGCTAAATGAAAAACTGTTTTTT CASSPRDRLNEKLFF
NA TRBJ2-1 TRBV20-1 NA TGCAGTGCTAGTCGAGAGCTAGCGTACAATGAGCAGTTCTTC CSASRELAYNEQFF
NA TRBJ1-1 TRBV6-5 NA TGTGCCAGCAGAGGAGGGGAGGGTGACACTGAAGCTTTCTTT CASRGGEGDTEAFF
few TRBJ1-5 TRBV6-5 NA TGTGCCAGCAGTACTTCAGGGGGCAATCAGCCCCAGCATTTT CASSTSGGNQPQHF
once TRBJ1-1 TRBV5-6 NA TGTGCCAGCAGCGAAACCCCCGGCACTGAAGCTTTCTTT CASSETPGTEAFF
NA TRBJ2-2 TRBV10-3 NA TGTGCCATCAGTGGGGGGGGCAGGCGGAACACCGGGGAGCTGTTTTTT CAISGGGRRNTGELFF
NA TRBJ1-2 TRBV3-1/TRBV3-2 TRBD1 TGTGCCAGCAGCCATAGGACAGGAAACTATGGCTACACCTTC CASSHRTGNYGYTF
few TRBJ1-5 TRBV28 TRBD1 TGTGCCAGCATCCGCTCGGGACAGGGGGAAGGATATAGCAATCAGCCCCAGCATTTT CASIRSGQGEGYSNQPQHF
NA TRBJ1-3 TRBV7-6 NA TGTGCCAGCAGCTCAGGGTTTACAGGAAACACCATATATTTT CASSSGFTGNTIYF
NA TRBJ2-4 TRBV10-3 TRBD2 TGTGCCATCAGTGAGAATAGCGGGAACATTCAGTACTTC CAISENSGNIQYF
NA TRBJ2-7 TRBV6-5 NA TGTGCCAGCAGTTCCCGAAGCGGAACACTTTCCTACGAGCAGTACTTC CASSSRSGTLSYEQYF
NA TRBJ2-5 TRBV29-1 TRBD1 TGCAGCGTTGGAATGCCAACAGGGGGCCGAAGGGGGCCAGGCAAAGAGACCCAGTACTTC CSVGMPTGGRRGPGKETQYF
NA TRBJ2-1 TRBV6-4 TRBD2 TGTGCCAGCAGTGACGGGGGTAGCGGGGTTAAGAATGAGCAGTTCTTC CASSDGGSGVKNEQFF
NA TRBJ1-1 TRBV13 NA TGTGCCAGCAGCTTAGGCCTGGAGGGTTCGTACACTGAAGCTTTCTTT CASSLGLEGSYTEAFF
NA TRBJ1-3 TRBV7-7 NA TGTGCCAGCAGCTTAAATCAGGCTCCTGGAAACACCATATATTTT CASSLNQAPGNTIYF
NA TRBJ2-1 TRBV27 TRBD2 TGTGCCAGCAGTTTCGCGGGAGGTCACAATGAGCAGTTCTTC CASSFAGGHNEQFF
NA TRBJ2-1 TRBV10-3 TRBD2 TGTGCCATCAGTGAACTAGCGGGCTATGAGCAGTTCTTC CAISELAGYEQFF
few TRBJ2-7 TRBV28 TRBD2 TGTGCCAGCAGCCGACCGGGACTAGCTTTCGGGCAGTACTTC CASSRPGLAFGQYF
NA TRBJ1-1 TRBV6-6 NA TGTGCCAGCAGTTACTCGACAGACACTGAAGCTTTCTTT CASSYSTDTEAFF
NA TRBJ2-7 TRBV5-4 NA TGTGCCAGCAGCCCGGAACAGGGAACCTACGAGCAGTACTTC CASSPEQGTYEQYF
NA TRBJ1-3 TRBV6-6 TRBD1 TGTGCCAGCAGCCGGACAGGGGAACACACCATATATTTT CASSRTGEHTIYF
NA TRBJ2-5 TRBV19 TRBD2 TGTGCCAGTAGTGGGTCCGGGACTAGCGGGAGAGAGACCCAGTACTTC CASSGSGTSGRETQYF
NA TRBJ2-1 TRBV7-3 NA TGTGCCAGCAGCGCGACAGTACAAAACAATGAGCAGTTCTTC CASSATVQNNEQFF
NA TRBJ2-7 TRBV6-2/TRBV6-3 TRBD2 TGTGCCAGCAGTTACGGTCCGGGGGGCGAGCAGTACTTC CASSYGPGGEQYF
NA TRBJ1-1 TRBV5-6 NA TGTGCCAGCAGCTGGGGGCCCGGATCCGTAGCTTTCTTT CASSWGPGSVAFF
NA TRBJ2-7 TRBV28 NA TGTGCCAGCAGTCTCCCCTCCCCATACTCATACGAGCAGTACTTC CASSLPSPYSYEQYF
NA TRBJ1-1 TRBV5-1 NA TGCGCCAGCAGCGGGGAGGAGGGAGGGACTGAAGCTTTCTTT CASSGEEGGTEAFF
NA TRBJ1-1 TRBV11-2 TRBD1 TGTGCCAGCAGCTCGCCCAGGGGGAGCACTGAAGCTTTCTTT CASSSPRGSTEAFF
NA TRBJ1-1 TRBV5-1 NA TGCGCCAGCAGCTTGGAAATCGGAGGGACTGAAGCTTTCTTT CASSLEIGGTEAFF
NA TRBJ2-7 TRBV27 TRBD2 TGTGCCAGCAGTTTAACGCAGCGGGAGGTAGCCTACGAGCAGTACTTC CASSLTQREVAYEQYF